Listed here are 27 T cell receptor beta chains from one sample, sequenced in a study of control samples from healthy donors and cancer patients. Sequenced by immunoSEQ multiplex PCR; TCRdb stores in-frame clones only, minus some. Of some 120,000 clones in the sample, over 75% are singletons; the top ten hold almost 2.5%. Sequencing used blood. Receptors were obtained from a man between 18 and 35 years old in good health.

V is TRBV6-5 and J is TRBJ1-6, with D maybe TRBD1 (5 bases). V was trimmed by 4 bases and J by 9 bases, leaving 13 bases between them. This CDR3 spans 14 amino acids. Germline V lookup: CDR1 MNHEY, CDR2 SVGAGI. The CDR3 spells CASSLSRGGSPLHF. The CDR3 coding sequence is TGTGCCAGCAGTTTAAGCCGGGGGGGTTCACCCCTCCACTTT.

The chain employs TRBV15 and TRBJ2-1; 10 bases agree with TRBD2. With V trimmed by 0 bases and J by 5 bases, 4 bases remained unmatched. The CDR3 is 16 amino acids. Germline CDR1 LNHNV, CDR2 YYDKDF (reference sequence). This chain's CDR3 is CATSRDHLAGDNEQFF. CDR3 nucleotide sequence: TGTGCCACCAGCAGAGATCACCTAGCGGGAGACAATGAGCAGTTCTTC. Supplemented by reference TRBV15 and TRBJ2-1, the full variable domain reads DAMVIQNPRYQVTQFGKPVTLSCSQTLNHNVMYWYQQKSSQAPKLLFHYYDKDFNNEADTPDNFQSRRPNTSFCFLDIRSPGLGDTAMYLCATSRDHLAGDNEQFFGPGTRLTVL.

The chain's CDR3 is CASQPGGGANVLTF. The CDR3 region has the DNA TGTGCCAGCCAACCAGGGGGTGGGGCCAACGTCCTGACTTTC. This sequence joins TRBV28 and TRBJ2-6; 7 bases map to TRBD1. This CDR3 has 14 amino acids. V shed 8 bases, J shed 3 bases, and the junction held 4 bases outside the gene matches. The V gene's germline CDR1 is MDHEN and CDR2 SYDVKM.

The chain couples TRBV11-3 to TRBJ2-1; TRBD1 is a possible D gene (6 bases). The CDR3 is 18 residues long. Per germline, CDR1 SGHNT and CDR2 YENEEA. V lost 5 bases and J 4 bases, leaving 24 bases between the germline ends. The CDR3 DNA sequence: TGTGCCAGCAGCCCTGGGGGAAAAACAGGGCGAGGGTACAATGAGCAGTTCTTC. Its protein product is CASSPGGKTGRGYNEQFF.

This sequence joins TRBV6-2 or TRBV6-3 and TRBJ2-3; D gene ambiguous. The germline V gene encodes CDR1 MNHEY and CDR2 SVGEGT. The CDR3 runs 16 residues. The germline V and J ends were trimmed by 0 bases and 3 bases, with 13 bases remaining between them. The CDR3 nucleotides read TGTGCCAGCAGTTACTCCTACCGGGTATCGACAGATACGCAGTATTTT. This codes for CASSYSYRVSTDTQYF.

The genes are TRBV10-3 and TRBJ1-1; D remains ambiguous. The V gene lost 7 bases and the J gene lost 1 base, with 10 bases spanning the gap. There are 13 residues in the CDR3. CDR1 is ENHRY, CDR2 SYGVKD, per germline. The CDR3 DNA is TGTGCCATCAAACAAAACCCGAACACTGAAGCTTTCTTT. Protein: CAIKQNPNTEAFF.

CDR3 region: CASSFAPPYNEQFF. CDR3 DNA: TGCGCCAGCAGCTTTGCCCCTCCCTACAATGAGCAGTTCTTC. The rearrangement joins TRBV4-1 to TRBJ2-1; no definite D call. Looked up from germline, CDR1 is MGHRA and CDR2 is YSYEKL. Trimming stripped 5 bases from V and 2 bases from J, with 10 bases between. The CDR3 covers 14 residues.

CDR3 nucleotide sequence: TGTGCCAGCAGCCGTCCGGGACCTCCCTACGAGCAGTACTTC. Translated: CASSRPGPPYEQYF. The J gene is TRBJ2-7, the V gene TRBV14, with D perhaps TRBD1 or TRBD2 (5 bases each). Trimming removed 4 bases from V and 2 bases from J, with 12 bases in between. Looked up from germline, CDR1 is SGHDN and CDR2 is FVKESK. The CDR3 consists of 14 residues.

This clone has a single count. This chain joins TRBV12-3 or TRBV12-4 and TRBJ1-5; a weak D match, TRBD1 (5 bases). V was trimmed by 5 bases and J by 6 bases, leaving 11 bases between them. The CDR3 contains 13 residues. The CDR3 nucleotides read TGTGCCAGCAGTCCACCAGGGAGTCAGCCCCAGCATTTT. It yields the protein CASSPPGSQPQHF.

V and J are TRBV10-2 and TRBJ1-5, with D uncertain. The CDR3 contains 14 residues. Germline V CDR1 and CDR2: WSHSY, SAAADI. The germline V and J ends were trimmed by 5 bases and 4 bases, with 12 bases remaining between them. The CDR3 DNA sequence: TGCGCCAGCAGTCTGCAGGATTTTAATCAGCCCCAGCATTTT. Its translation: CASSLQDFNQPQHF.

The chain combines TRBV7-9 with TRBJ2-1; possibly TRBD2 for D (6 bases). The CDR3 loop spans 16 amino acids. Germline V gene sequence: CDR1 SEHNR, CDR2 FQNEAQ (reference sequence). Trimming removed 3 bases at V and 2 bases at J, with 14 bases between. The CDR3 region has the DNA TGTGCCAGCAGCTTCTCCTTGGGAGGACCCTACAATGAGCAGTTCTTC. Amino acid sequence: CASSFSLGGPYNEQFF.

The chain employs TRBV7-2 and TRBJ2-3, with D unresolved. V was clipped by 2 bases and J by 2 bases, with 5 bases between them. The CDR3 runs to 13 residues. Germline V gives CDR1 SGHTA, CDR2 FQGNSA. CDR3: CASSLQNTDTQYF. The CDR3 bases are TGTGCCAGCAGCTTACAAAACACAGATACGCAGTATTTT. Full variable domain (remainder filled in from reference TRBV7-2 and TRBJ2-3): GAGVSQSPSNKVTEKGKDVELRCDPISGHTALYWYRQSLGQGLEFLIYFQGNSAPDKSGLPSDRFSAERTGGSVSTLTIQRTQQEDSAVYLCASSLQNTDTQYFGPGTRLTVL.

The V and J genes are TRBV7-2 and TRBJ2-7; TRBD1 matches at 7 bases. Germline V lookup: CDR1 SGHTA, CDR2 FQGNSA. The CDR3 consists of 14 residues. Losses at the gene ends were 4 bases for V and 2 bases for J; bases not matched to a gene: 5. CDR3 sequence: CASSWPGTAYEQYF. The CDR3 DNA sequence: TGTGCCAGCAGCTGGCCCGGGACAGCCTACGAGCAGTACTTC.

A single count supports this clone. The chain recombines TRBV9 with TRBJ2-7; 8 bases line up with TRBD1. This CDR3 is built from 14 residues. Germline CDR1 is SGDLS and CDR2 is YYNGEE. V was pared by 0 bases and J by 5 bases, with 4 bases of the junction left unmatched. The CDR3 spells CASSVEGQGHEQYF. DNA for the CDR3: TGTGCCAGCAGCGTAGAAGGACAGGGCCACGAGCAGTACTTC. The full variable domain, completed using reference TRBV9 and TRBJ2-7, is DSGVTQTPKHLITATGQRVTLRCSPRSGDLSVYWYQQSLDQGLQFLIQYYNGEERAKGNILERFSAQQFPDLHSELNLSSLELGDSALYFCASSVEGQGHEQYFGPGTRLTVT.

The chain recombines TRBV19 with TRBJ2-7; tentatively, D is TRBD2 (5 bases). Germline V lookup: CDR1 LNHDA, CDR2 SQIVND (reference sequence). CDR3 length: 14 amino acids. V lost 5 bases, J lost 0 bases, and 11 bases lay in between. The CDR3 loop reads CASSVERSSYEQYF. The DNA for the CDR3 is TGTGCCAGTAGTGTGGAGCGGAGCTCCTACGAGCAGTACTTC.

The chain has TRBV6-5 and TRBJ1-2, with D possibly TRBD1 on 6 matching bases. CDR3 length: 13 amino acids. Trimming took off 6 bases at V and 5 bases at J, with 13 bases between the two ends. Germline V gene lookup returns CDR1 MNHEY and CDR2 SVGAGI. For the CDR3, the DNA is TGTGCCAGCAGACAACAGGGTATTTATGGCTACACCTTC. The encoded protein is CASRQQGIYGYTF.

This chain joins TRBV12-5 and TRBJ1-2; 7 bases fit TRBD1. CDR1 and CDR2 (germline): LGHNT, FRNRAP. The CDR3 totals 14 residues. Losses at the gene ends were 1 base for V and 4 bases for J; bases not matched to a gene: 3. The CDR3: CASGLGGQPYGYTF. In DNA, the CDR3 is TGTGCTAGTGGTTTGGGGGGACAGCCCTATGGCTACACCTTC.

This chain links TRBV30 with TRBJ2-1; TRBD1 matches at 8 bases. The junction had 4 bases not matched to a gene; V was cut back by 2 bases and J by 10 bases. The CDR3 spans 12 residues. CDR1 and CDR2 from the germline V gene are GTSNPN and SVGIG (reference sequence). The CDR3 protein is CAWSTTGVEQFF. The DNA of the CDR3 is TGTGCCTGGAGTACGACAGGGGTAGAGCAGTTCTTC.

The chain combines TRBV6-2 or TRBV6-3 with TRBJ2-5, with 11 bases identical to TRBD2. Germline lookup yields CDR1 MNHEY and CDR2 SVGEGT. The CDR3 contains 16 residues. Trimming cost V 6 bases and J 5 bases; bases outside gene matches: 11. The CDR3 DNA sequence: TGTGCCAGCAGCTCACCCCGACTAGCGGGAAGGGAGACCCAGTACTTC. This gives the protein CASSSPRLAGRETQYF.

The V and J genes are TRBV5-8 and TRBJ1-4, with D tentatively TRBD1 (6 bases). The germline V and J ends were trimmed by 4 bases and 7 bases, with 17 bases remaining between them. CDR1 is SGHTS and CDR2 is YDEGEE in the germline V gene. The CDR3 has 15 residues. DNA for the CDR3: TGTGCCAGCAGCCCTGGGGGCATTGCGGGTGAAAAACTGTTTTTT. It yields the protein CASSPGGIAGEKLFF.

The J gene is TRBJ2-7, the V gene TRBV28; 8 positions agree with TRBD1. In germline, CDR1 is MDHEN, CDR2 SYDVKM. The CDR3 runs 13 residues. J gave up 4 bases and V 3 bases, and 2 bases lay outside the gene matches. CDR3 loop: CASSLDRVYEQYV. CDR3 nucleotides: TGTGCCAGCAGTTTGGACAGGGTATACGAGCAGTACGTC.

V is TRBV13 and J is TRBJ2-3, with 10 positions matching TRBD2. The CDR3 contains 17 residues. V lost 5 bases and J lost 4; bases outside the gene matches: 12. Germline V CDR1 and CDR2: PRHDT, FYEKMQ (reference sequence). CDR3 in DNA: TGTGCCAGCAGCAACATAGCGGGAGGTCTGAGCGCAGATACGCAGTATTTT. It encodes CASSNIAGGLSADTQYF.

This chain uses TRBV10-3 with TRBJ1-3; weak D call: TRBD1 (5 bases). Trimming removed 6 bases from V and 6 bases from J, with 12 bases in between. The germline V gene has CDR1 ENHRY and CDR2 SYGVKD. The CDR3 runs 13 residues. The DNA for the CDR3 is TGTGCCATCAGAAGGGACGATGAAAACACCATATATTTT. Amino acid sequence: CAIRRDDENTIYF.

The CDR3 bases are TGTGCCAGCAGCGCTCAGAGCTCTGGGGCCAACGTCCTGACTTTC. Amino acids: CASSAQSSGANVLTF. This chain links TRBV5-4 with TRBJ2-6; D unclear. CDR3 length equals 15 residues. Germline assignment: CDR1 SGHNT and CDR2 YYREEE (reference sequence). V lost 4 bases and J 0 bases, leaving 8 bases between the germline ends. The whole variable domain, remainder taken from reference TRBV5-4 and TRBJ2-6, is ETGVTQSPTHLIKTRGQQVTLRCSSQSGHNTVSWYQQALGQGPQFIFQYYREEENGRGNFPPRFSGLQFPNYSSELNVNALELDDSALYLCASSAQSSGANVLTFGAGSRLTVL.

J is TRBJ1-6 and V is TRBV19; the D is unclear. V was cut by 5 bases and J by 10 bases, with 12 bases left in between. CDR1 is LNHDA, CDR2 SQIVND, per germline (reference sequence). The CDR3 is 13 residues long. CDR3 region: CASSVDLGSPLHF. The CDR3 DNA reads TGTGCCAGTAGTGTCGACTTAGGATCACCCCTCCACTTT.

The genes are TRBV24-1 and TRBJ1-5; TRBD1 is a possible D gene (6 bases). The germline gives CDR1 KGHDR, CDR2 SFDVKD. The V and J ends lost 6 bases and 5 bases respectively, with 13 bases between them. The CDR3 runs 14 residues. The CDR3: CATSFSGVDQPQHF. The CDR3 coding sequence is TGTGCCACCAGTTTCTCAGGGGTCGATCAGCCCCAGCATTTT.

The gene calls are TRBV7-9 and TRBJ2-1, with 13 bases identical to TRBD2. V was clipped by 5 bases and J by 6 bases; unmatched bases: 4. The CDR3 has 15 amino acids. Germline V gives CDR1 SEHNR, CDR2 FQNEAQ (reference sequence). DNA for the CDR3: TGTGCCAGCAGCCCTTGGACTAGCGGGAGCAATGAGCAGTTCTTC. It codes for CASSPWTSGSNEQFF.